This note documents a single T cell receptor beta chain sequence. Library preparation followed earlier protocols using designated TCR primers. TCRdb processed the PCR reads anew with MiXCR; each CDR3 protein has one entry. The data contain some 88,000 distinct CDR3 sequences, 21% of them seen just once; the ten biggest clones take up about 1%. The data derive from a study of molecular identifiers for immune sequencing clone quantification. On the study more broadly: Replicates partitioned RNA from roughly 20,000 or 100,000 naive CD8 cells into five parts, sequencing four.

When naive CD8 T cells were sorted, they were gated as CD8+CD4-CCR7+CD45RA+. The CDR3 length is 12 residues. CDR1 is SGHDN, CDR2 FVKESK, per germline. Trimming cost V 3 bases and J 10 bases, with 10 bases left between them. The TCR comes from a human donor in good health. Some libraries in this study had Jurkat cell RNA spiked in. Sequencing was done on a sample of naive CD8+ T cells from blood, with Jurkat cell RNA spiked in. Described subset: FACS-sorted CD8+CD4-CCR7+CD45RA+ naive T cells. The rearrangement links TRBV14 to TRBJ2-1, with D unclear. The CDR3 loop is CASSHRVGEQFF. Here the CDR3 DNA reads TGTGCCAGCAGCCACCGCGTAGGAGAGCAGTTCTTC.